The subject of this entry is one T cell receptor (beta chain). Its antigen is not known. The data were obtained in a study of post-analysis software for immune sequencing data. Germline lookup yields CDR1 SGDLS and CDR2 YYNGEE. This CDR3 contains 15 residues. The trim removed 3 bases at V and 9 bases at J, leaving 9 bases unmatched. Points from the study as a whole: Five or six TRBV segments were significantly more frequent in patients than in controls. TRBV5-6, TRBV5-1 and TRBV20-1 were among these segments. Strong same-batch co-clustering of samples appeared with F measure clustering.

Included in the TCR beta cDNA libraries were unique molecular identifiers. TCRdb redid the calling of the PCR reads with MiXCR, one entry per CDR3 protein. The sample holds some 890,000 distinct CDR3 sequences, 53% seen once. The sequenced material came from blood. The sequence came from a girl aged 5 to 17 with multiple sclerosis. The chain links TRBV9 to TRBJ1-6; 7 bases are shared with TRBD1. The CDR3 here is CASSDRGAGGSPLHF. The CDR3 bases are TGTGCCAGCAGCGACAGAGGGGCAGGGGGTTCACCCCTCCACTTT.